This T cell receptor (beta chain) was documented in a study of vaccination and CD4 T cells after COVID-19. Overall study context: Investigators drew the post-COVID samples a median roughly 96 days after diagnosis, with a range of 35 to 161. Study results and caveats: The study found that a median approximately 84% of reactive clones in convalescent patients appeared only post-vaccination.

A remark on this clonotype: Its specificity is not known.

The CDR3 runs 15 residues. V shed 4 bases and J shed 1 base, with 13 bases lying between them. TCRdb reprocessed the PCR reads with MiXCR, giving one entry per CDR3 protein. The sample holds around 20,000 distinct CDR3 sequences, 55% to 65% seen once. Sequencing used CD4+ T cells from blood, obtained after SARS-CoV-2 vaccination. The TCR sequence derives from a human donor who had recovered from COVID-19. This rearrangement joins TRBV12-3 or TRBV12-4 to TRBJ2-5; D tentatively fits TRBD1 or TRBD2 (6 bases each). Here the CDR3 DNA reads TGTGCCAGCAGTTGGGTAGAGGGGGGCCAAGAGACCCAGTACTTC. It is translated as CASSWVEGGQETQYF.